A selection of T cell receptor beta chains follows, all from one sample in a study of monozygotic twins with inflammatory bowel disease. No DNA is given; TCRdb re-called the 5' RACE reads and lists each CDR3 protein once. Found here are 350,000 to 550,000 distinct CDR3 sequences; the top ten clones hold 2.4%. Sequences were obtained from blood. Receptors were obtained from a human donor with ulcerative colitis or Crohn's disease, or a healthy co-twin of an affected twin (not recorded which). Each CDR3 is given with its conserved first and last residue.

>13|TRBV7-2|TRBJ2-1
CASGVRASNEQFF
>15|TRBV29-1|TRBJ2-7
CSVALLAGDPYEQYF
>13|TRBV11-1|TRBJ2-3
CASSPGEAGQEYF
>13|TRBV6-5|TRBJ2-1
CASSRTRNNEQFF
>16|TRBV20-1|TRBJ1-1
CSARDPSFTVNTEAFF
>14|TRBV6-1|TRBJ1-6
CASRGQGLNSPLHF
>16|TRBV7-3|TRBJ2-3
CASSWLDGGTTDTQYF
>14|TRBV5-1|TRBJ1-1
CASLQGPANTEAFF
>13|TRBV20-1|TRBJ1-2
CSVPQGVNYGYTF
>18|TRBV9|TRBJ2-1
CASSGGGLAGISYNEQFF
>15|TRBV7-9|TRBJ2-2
CASSPELATTGELFF
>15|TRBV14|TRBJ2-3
CASSQVTSNTDTQYF
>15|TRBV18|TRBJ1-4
CASSPPGLQNEKLFF
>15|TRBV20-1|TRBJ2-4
CSASQGGGRFRIQYF
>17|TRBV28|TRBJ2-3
CASSEGQATLFTDTQYF
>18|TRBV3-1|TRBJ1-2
CASSQGGQVGRASGGYTF
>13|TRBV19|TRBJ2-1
CASSTIGAREQFF
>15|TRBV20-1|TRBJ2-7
CSAWVGQQLSYEQYF
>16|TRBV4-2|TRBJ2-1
CASSQPREGPVVGPFF
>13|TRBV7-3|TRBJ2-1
CASSPPGFNEQFF
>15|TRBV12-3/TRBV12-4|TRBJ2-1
CASRDYLAASNEQFF
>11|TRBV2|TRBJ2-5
CASSWRETQYF
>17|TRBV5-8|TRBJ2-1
CASGGSGGKSSYNEQFF
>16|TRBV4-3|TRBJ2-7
CASSQDLRTLSYEQYF
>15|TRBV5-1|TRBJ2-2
CASSLADRDTGELFF
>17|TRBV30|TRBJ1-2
CAYNGETDSSGNYGYTF
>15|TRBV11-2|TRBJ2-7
CASSPRASVSYEQYF
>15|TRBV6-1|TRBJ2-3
CASSEAVASGDTQYF
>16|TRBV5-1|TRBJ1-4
CASSLAPTGGGEKLFF
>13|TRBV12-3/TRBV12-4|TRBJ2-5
CASRRDPEETQYF
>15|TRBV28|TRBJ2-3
CASSSHPLAGDTQYF
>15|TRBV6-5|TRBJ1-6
CASSYSGLMNSPLHF
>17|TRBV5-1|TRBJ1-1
CASSLEQGGGFDTEAFF
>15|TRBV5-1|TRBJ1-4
CASSAGSAANEKLFF
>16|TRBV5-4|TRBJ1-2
CASSPGDRGHIGGYTF
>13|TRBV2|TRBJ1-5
CASNGQLDQPQHF
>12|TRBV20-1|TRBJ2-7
CSAPSTGYEQYF
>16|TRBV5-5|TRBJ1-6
CASSLEAGRVNSPLHF
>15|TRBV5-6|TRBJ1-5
CASSLGRSRNQPQHF
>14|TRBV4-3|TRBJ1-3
CASSPQGGGNTIYF
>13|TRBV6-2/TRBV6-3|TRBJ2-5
CASSSTVPETQYF
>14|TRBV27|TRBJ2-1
CASARGTLYNEQFF
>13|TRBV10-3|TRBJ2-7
CAIKLGPSTEQYF
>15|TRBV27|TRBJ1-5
CASRKGQSSNQPQHF
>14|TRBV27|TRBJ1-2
CASSLPRLPYGYTF
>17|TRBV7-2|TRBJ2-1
CASSPGRAGRSYNEQFF
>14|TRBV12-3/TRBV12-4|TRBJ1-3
CASSLSASGNTIYF